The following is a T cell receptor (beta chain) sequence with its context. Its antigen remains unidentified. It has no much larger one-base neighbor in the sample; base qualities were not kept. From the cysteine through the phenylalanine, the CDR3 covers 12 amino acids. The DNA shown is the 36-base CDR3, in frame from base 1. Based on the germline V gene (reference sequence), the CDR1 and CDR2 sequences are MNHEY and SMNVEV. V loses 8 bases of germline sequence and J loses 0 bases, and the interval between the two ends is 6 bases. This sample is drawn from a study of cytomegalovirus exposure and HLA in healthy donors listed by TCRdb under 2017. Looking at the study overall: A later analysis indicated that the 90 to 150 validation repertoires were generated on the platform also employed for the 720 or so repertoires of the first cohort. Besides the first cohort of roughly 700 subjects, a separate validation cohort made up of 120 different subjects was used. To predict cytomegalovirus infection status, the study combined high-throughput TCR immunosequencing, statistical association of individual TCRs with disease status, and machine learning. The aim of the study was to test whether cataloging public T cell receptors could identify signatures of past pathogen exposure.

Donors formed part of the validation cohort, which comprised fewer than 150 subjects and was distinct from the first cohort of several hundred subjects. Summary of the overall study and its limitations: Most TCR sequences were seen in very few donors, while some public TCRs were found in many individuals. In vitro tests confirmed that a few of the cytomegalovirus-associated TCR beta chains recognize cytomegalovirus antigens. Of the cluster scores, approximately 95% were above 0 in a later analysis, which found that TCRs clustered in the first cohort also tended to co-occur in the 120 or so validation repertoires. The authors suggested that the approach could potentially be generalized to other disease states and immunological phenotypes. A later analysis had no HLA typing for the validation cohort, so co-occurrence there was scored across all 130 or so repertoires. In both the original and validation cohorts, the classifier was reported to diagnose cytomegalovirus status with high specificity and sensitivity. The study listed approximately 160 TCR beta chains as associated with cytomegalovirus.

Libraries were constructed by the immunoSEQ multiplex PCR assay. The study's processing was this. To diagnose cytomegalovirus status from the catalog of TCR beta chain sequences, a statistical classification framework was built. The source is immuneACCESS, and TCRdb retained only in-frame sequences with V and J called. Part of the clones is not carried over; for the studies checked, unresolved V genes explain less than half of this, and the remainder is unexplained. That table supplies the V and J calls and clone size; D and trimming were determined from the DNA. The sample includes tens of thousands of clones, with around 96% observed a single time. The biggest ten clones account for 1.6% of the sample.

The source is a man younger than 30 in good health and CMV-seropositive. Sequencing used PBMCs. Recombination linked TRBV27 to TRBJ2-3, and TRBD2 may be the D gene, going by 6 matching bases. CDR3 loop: CASGTSTDTQYF. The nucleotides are TGTGCCAGCGGGACTAGCACAGATACGCAGTATTTT.